The 2 T cell receptor beta chains below come from one sample, sequenced in a study of blood T cell repertoires in COVID-19. Here immunoSEQ multiplex PCR was the method, and the copy in TCRdb shows in-frame clones only, minus some. The sample consists of about 210,000 clones, over 80% of them appearing once. The material sequenced was PBMCs or T cells enriched from blood (not recorded which). The receptors were gathered from a man between 18 and 29 years old with acute COVID-19.

The V call is TRBV15, the J call TRBJ2-3; the match to TRBD1 covers 8 bases. From germline, CDR1 is LNHNV and CDR2 YYDKDF (reference sequence). CDR3 length: 19 residues. The junction had 13 bases not matched to a gene; V was cut back by 1 base and J by 1 base. CDR3 sequence: CATSRGALRGRDGTDTQYF. The CDR3 DNA reads as TGTGCCACCAGCAGAGGGGCTCTCAGGGGGCGCGACGGCACAGATACGCAGTATTTT.

The V gene is TRBV7-8, the J gene TRBJ2-1, with no clear D. Trimming left V 5 bases short and J 0 bases short, with 8 bases between. The CDR3 has 14 residues. Germline V gene data show CDR1 as SGHVS and CDR2 as FQNEAQ. CDR3 in DNA: TGTGCCAGCAGCATCCATTCCTCCTACAATGAGCAGTTCTTC. Its protein is CASSIHSSYNEQFF.